These T cell receptor beta chains were read from a single sample in a study of CD8 T cells in ankylosing spondylitis. TCRdb reprocessed the 5' RACE reads via MiXCR and lists one record per CDR3 protein. The data contain tens of thousands of distinct CDR3 sequences, about 6.3% of them singletons. The source material was blood, either unsorted or a sorted T cell fraction (not recorded which). The receptors were gathered from a male donor with ankylosing spondylitis or in good health (not recorded which). CDR3s include the opening cysteine and the closing phenylalanine or tryptophan. D genes are given only for firm matches. Rows may omit the clone size; those that give it use once, few, many or a size class.

j_gene	v_gene	d_gene	abundance	CDR3aa	CDR3nt
TRBJ1-2	TRBV20-1	NA	many	CSARAFGYSDYTF	TGCAGTGCTAGGGCCTTTGGGTATAGTGACTACACCTTC
TRBJ2-7	TRBV5-1	TRBD2	medium-sized	CASSLGLAHREQYF	TGCGCCAGCAGCTTGGGACTAGCCCATCGCGAGCAGTACTTC
TRBJ2-7	TRBV19	NA	many	CASSTGYEQYF	TGTGCCAGTAGTACAGGGTACGAGCAGTACTTC
TRBJ1-1	TRBV4-1	NA	NA	CVSSITGSYTEAFF	TGCGTCAGCAGCATTACAGGGTCTTACACTGAAGCTTTCTTT
TRBJ2-7	TRBV6-1	NA	many	CASSRTPNSGDYEQYF	TGTGCCAGCAGCCGCACGCCCAACAGTGGGGACTACGAGCAGTACTTC
TRBJ2-1	TRBV27	NA	many	CASSPTVWDEQFF	TGTGCCAGCAGTCCGACAGTTTGGGATGAGCAGTTCTTC
TRBJ1-3	TRBV6-5	NA	many	CASSYTYGENLGGNTIYF	TGTGCCAGCAGTTATACCTACGGCGAGAATCTTGGGGGAAACACCATATATTTT
TRBJ2-5	TRBV7-2	NA	many	CASSSSRGPGFQETQYF	TGTGCCAGCAGCTCCTCTCGGGGGCCGGGGTTCCAAGAGACCCAGTACTTC
TRBJ1-4	TRBV20-1	NA	many	CSARAGATNEKLFF	TGCAGTGCTAGAGCAGGGGCGACTAATGAAAAACTGTTTTTT
TRBJ2-2	TRBV5-1	NA	NA	CAAQGSGELFF	TGCGCCGCGCAGGGCAGCGGGGAGCTGTTTTTT
TRBJ2-6	TRBV5-1	TRBD1	many	CASSFNRGAGANVLTF	TGCGCCAGCAGCTTTAACAGGGGGGCTGGGGCCAACGTCCTGACTTTC
TRBJ2-1	TRBV4-3	NA	many	CASSQETGGAYNEQFF	TGCGCCAGCAGCCAAGAAACGGGGGGCGCCTACAATGAGCAGTTCTTC
TRBJ2-2	TRBV29-1	TRBD2	many	CSVAGLAGDYDTGELFF	TGCAGCGTTGCCGGGCTAGCGGGAGACTACGACACCGGGGAGCTGTTTTTT
TRBJ2-3	TRBV24-1	NA	many	CATSDFRQGNGDTQYF	TGTGCCACCAGTGATTTTCGGCAGGGTAACGGAGATACGCAGTATTTT